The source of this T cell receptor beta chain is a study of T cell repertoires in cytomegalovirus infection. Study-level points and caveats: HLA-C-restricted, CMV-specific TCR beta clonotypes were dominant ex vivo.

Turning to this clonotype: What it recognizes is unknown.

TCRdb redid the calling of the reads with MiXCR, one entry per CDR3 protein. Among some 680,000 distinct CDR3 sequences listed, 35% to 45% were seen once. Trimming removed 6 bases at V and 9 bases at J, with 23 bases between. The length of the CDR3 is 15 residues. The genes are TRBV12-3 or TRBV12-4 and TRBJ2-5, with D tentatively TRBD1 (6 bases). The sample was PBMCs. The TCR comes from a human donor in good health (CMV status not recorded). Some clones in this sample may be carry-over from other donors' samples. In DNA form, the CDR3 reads TGTGCCAGCAGCCCGGAGGACAGCCCGAGGTATTCCCAGTACTTC. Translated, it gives CASSPEDSPRYSQYF.